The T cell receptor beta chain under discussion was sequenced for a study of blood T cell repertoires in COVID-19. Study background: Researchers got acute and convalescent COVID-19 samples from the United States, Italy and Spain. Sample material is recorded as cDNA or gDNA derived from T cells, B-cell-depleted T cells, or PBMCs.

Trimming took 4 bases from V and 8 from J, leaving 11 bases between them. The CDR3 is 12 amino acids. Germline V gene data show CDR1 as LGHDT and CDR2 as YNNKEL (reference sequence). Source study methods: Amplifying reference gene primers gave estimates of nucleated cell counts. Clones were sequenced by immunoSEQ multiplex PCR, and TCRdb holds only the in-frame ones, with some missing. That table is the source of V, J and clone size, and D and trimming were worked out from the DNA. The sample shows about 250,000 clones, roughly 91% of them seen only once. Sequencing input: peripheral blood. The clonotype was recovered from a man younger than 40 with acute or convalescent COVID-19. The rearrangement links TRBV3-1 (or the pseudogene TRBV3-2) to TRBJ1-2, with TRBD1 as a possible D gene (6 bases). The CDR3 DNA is TGTGCCAGCAGCCTAAACAGGGACGGCTACACCTTC. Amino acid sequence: CASSLNRDGYTF.